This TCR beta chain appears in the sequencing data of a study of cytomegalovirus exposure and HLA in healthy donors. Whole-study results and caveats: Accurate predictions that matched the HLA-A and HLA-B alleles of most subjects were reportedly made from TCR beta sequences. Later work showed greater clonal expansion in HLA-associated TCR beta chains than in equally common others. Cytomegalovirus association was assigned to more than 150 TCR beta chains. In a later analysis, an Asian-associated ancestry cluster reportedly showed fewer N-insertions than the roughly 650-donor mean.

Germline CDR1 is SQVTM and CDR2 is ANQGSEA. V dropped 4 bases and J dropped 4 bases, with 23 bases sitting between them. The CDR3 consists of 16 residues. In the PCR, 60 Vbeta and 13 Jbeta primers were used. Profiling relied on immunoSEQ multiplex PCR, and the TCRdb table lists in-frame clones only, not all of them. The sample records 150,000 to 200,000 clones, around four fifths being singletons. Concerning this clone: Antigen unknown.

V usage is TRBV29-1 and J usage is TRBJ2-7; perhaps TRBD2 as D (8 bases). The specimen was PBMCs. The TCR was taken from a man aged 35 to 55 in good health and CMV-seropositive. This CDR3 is CSVGGTRAGGAYEQYF. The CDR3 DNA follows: TGCAGCGTTGGGGGGACTAGGGCAGGGGGTGCGTACGAGCAGTACTTC.